The next 25 T cell receptor beta chains were all read from a single sample in a study of blood T cell repertoires in COVID-19. Only in-frame clones appear in the TCRdb table, and some are missing; sequencing was by immunoSEQ multiplex PCR. The data contain approximately 110,000 clones, approximately 85% of them singletons. The sample consisted of peripheral blood. The receptors here all came from a man between 35 and 55 years old with acute or convalescent COVID-19.

This chain uses TRBV6-1 with TRBJ2-3, with a tentative D call TRBD1 (7 bases). V lost 4 bases and J 0 bases, leaving 14 bases between the germline ends. CDR1 is MNHNS, CDR2 SASEGT, per germline. CDR3 length: 16 amino acids. The CDR3 DNA sequence: TGTGCCAGCAGTGCGTACAGGGGAGGAAGCACAGATACGCAGTATTTT. Its translation: CASSAYRGGSTDTQYF.

This chain links TRBV5-1 with TRBJ2-7, with D perhaps TRBD2 (6 bases). The CDR3 loop spans 15 amino acids. Trimming took off 4 bases at V and 3 bases at J, with 17 bases between the two ends. Germline CDR1 and CDR2: SGHRS and YFSETQ. CDR3 nucleotides: TGCGCCAGCAGCAGGAGGGCCGGGGAAGGCTACGAGCAGTACTTC. Its translation is CASSRRAGEGYEQYF.

The chain couples TRBV6-6 to TRBJ2-7; no clear D gene. Per the germline V gene, CDR1 is MNHNY and CDR2 is SVGAGI (reference sequence). CDR3 length equals 13 residues. Trimming left V 2 bases short and J 2 bases short, with 7 bases between. The CDR3 sequence: CASSYERAYEQYF. The CDR3 bases are TGTGCCAGCAGTTACGAGCGAGCCTACGAGCAGTACTTC.

This chain joins TRBV7-2 and TRBJ2-1; weak D call: TRBD2 (6 bases). V lost 5 bases to trimming and J lost 2 bases, with 13 bases between them. Germline assignment: CDR1 SGHTA and CDR2 FQGNSA. The CDR3 runs 15 residues. CDR3 amino acids: CASSLRAGTYNEQFF. CDR3 bases: TGTGCCAGCAGCCTACGGGCGGGAACCTACAATGAGCAGTTCTTC.

V and J are TRBV7-2 and TRBJ2-1; TRBD2 might be the D (6 bases). The CDR3 is 14 residues long. Trimming removed 5 bases at V and 5 bases at J, with 13 bases between. The germline V gene encodes CDR1 SGHTA and CDR2 FQGNSA. The CDR3, as DNA: TGTGCCAGCAGCGGGACTCTCAGGCACAATGAGCAGTTCTTC. Its translation is CASSGTLRHNEQFF.

The rearrangement joins TRBV2 to TRBJ2-5; TRBD2 aligns across 9 bases. The CDR3 runs 13 residues. With 4 bases clipped from V and 3 bases from J, the junction kept 0 bases outside the gene matches. Per germline, CDR1 SNHLY and CDR2 FYNNEI. As DNA, the CDR3 is TGTGCCAGCAGTGGACTAGCGGAAGAGACCCAGTACTTC. This encodes CASSGLAEETQYF.

The rearrangement joins TRBV25-1 to TRBJ2-3, with D maybe TRBD2 (5 bases). The CDR3 is 15 residues long. Trimming stripped 9 bases from V and 3 bases from J, with 19 bases between. Germline V gene lookup returns CDR1 MGHDK and CDR2 SYGVNS. Here the CDR3 reads CASSDLAPETDTQYF. The DNA for the CDR3 is TGTGCCAGTTCCGATCTAGCCCCAGAGACAGATACGCAGTATTTT. The whole variable domain, remainder taken from reference TRBV25-1 and TRBJ2-3, is EADIYQTPRYLVIGTGKKITLECSQTMGHDKMYWYQQDPGMELHLIHYSYGVNSTEKGDLSSESTVSRIRTEHFPLTLESARPSHTSQYLCASSDLAPETDTQYFGPGTRLTVL.

This chain joins TRBV3-1 (or the pseudogene TRBV3-2) and TRBJ2-3; TRBD1 matches 9 bases. The CDR3 extends over 14 amino acids. Germline assignment: CDR1 LGHDT and CDR2 YNNKEL (reference sequence). Losses at the gene ends were 2 bases for V and 5 bases for J; bases not matched to a gene: 2. The CDR3 DNA follows: TGTGCCAGCAGCCAATTGACAGGGGGAGATACGCAGTATTTT. Translation: CASSQLTGGDTQYF.

The chain employs TRBV10-1 and TRBJ2-1, with 10 bases matching TRBD2. Germline CDR1 WNHNN, CDR2 SYGVQD (reference sequence). This CDR3 comprises 17 residues. V lost 2 bases, J lost 5 bases, and 9 bases stayed unmatched. The CDR3 loop reads CASSESPSGSWDNEQFF. The CDR3 DNA reads as TGCGCCAGCAGTGAGAGCCCTAGCGGGAGCTGGGACAATGAGCAGTTCTTC.

This clone was detected only a few times. The rearrangement uses TRBV3-1 (or the pseudogene TRBV3-2) and TRBJ2-5, with D possibly matching TRBD2 (6 bases). Germline V gives CDR1 LGHDT, CDR2 YNNKEL (reference sequence). V was trimmed by 1 base and J by 5 bases, leaving 17 bases between them. This CDR3 is built from 16 residues. The CDR3 loop is CASSQVRGPREETQYF. The CDR3 DNA follows: TGTGCCAGCAGCCAAGTGCGGGGTCCCCGGGAGGAGACCCAGTACTTC.

The CDR3: CAWSARGLNYGYTF. The CDR3 DNA reads TGTGCCTGGAGCGCCAGGGGGCTAAACTATGGCTACACCTTC. The gene calls are TRBV30 and TRBJ1-2; 8 nucleotides agree with TRBD1. Looked up from germline, CDR1 is GTSNPN and CDR2 is SVGIG (reference sequence). The trim removed 3 bases at V and 2 bases at J, leaving 5 bases unmatched. This CDR3 comprises 14 residues.

The chain uses TRBV10-2 and TRBJ2-7; D possibly corresponds to TRBD2 (5 bases). The germline gives CDR1 WSHSY, CDR2 SAAADI. CDR3 size: 15 residues. Trimming shortened V by 6 bases and J by 2 bases, and 17 bases separated the two germline ends. In DNA, the CDR3 is TGCGCCAGCAGCCCCGTTGGGAGTCCTACCTACGAGCAGTACTTC. As protein: CASSPVGSPTYEQYF.

The CDR3: CASSPGTSYSYEQYF. The CDR3 DNA reads TGTGCCAGCAGCCCCGGGACTAGTTACTCCTACGAGCAGTACTTC. V usage is TRBV11-1 and J usage is TRBJ2-7; 8 bases line up with TRBD2. The germline V gene encodes CDR1 SGHAT and CDR2 FQDESV (reference sequence). The CDR3 is made up of 15 amino acids. Trimming removed 5 bases from V and 0 bases from J; junction bases left unmatched: 6.

V gene TRBV12-1 combines with J gene TRBJ2-5; TRBD2 is the table's D call, not checked against the DNA. TRBV12-1 is a pseudogene segment. The CDR3 contains 15 residues. CDR3 region: CASSFVLEYQETQYF. CDR3 sequence (DNA): TGTGCCAGCAGCTTTGTGTTGGAGTACCAAGAGACCCAGTACTTC.

The V and J genes are TRBV11-1 and TRBJ2-1, with D perhaps TRBD2 (5 bases). There are 11 residues in the CDR3. The ends were cut back, 2 bases at V and 12 bases at J, with 8 bases in the middle. Germline V lookup: CDR1 SGHAT, CDR2 FQDESV (reference sequence). The CDR3 region has the DNA TGTGCCAGCAGCTTAAGTCGGGGGCAGTTCTTC. Translated: CASSLSRGQFF.

CDR3 sequence reads: CASSEAGTRYEQYF. The CDR3 DNA reads TGTGCCAGCAGTGAAGCGGGGACTAGGTACGAGCAGTACTTC. The rearrangement uses TRBV2 and TRBJ2-7, with 8 bases identical to TRBD2. Per germline, CDR1 SNHLY and CDR2 FYNNEI. V lost 0 bases, J lost 4 bases, and 2 bases stayed unmatched. There are 14 residues in the CDR3.

V usage is TRBV18 and J usage is TRBJ2-3; TRBD2 matches 7 bases. V gave up 3 bases and J gave up 2 bases; unmatched junction bases: 8. CDR3 size: 16 residues. The germline CDR1 and CDR2 sequences are KGHSH and LQKENI. In DNA form, the CDR3 reads TGTGCCAGCTCACCTCAATGGGACTACCCCACAGATACGCAGTATTTT. It yields the protein CASSPQWDYPTDTQYF.

The V call is TRBV2, the J call TRBJ2-3; the D gene is possibly TRBD2 (6 bases). Germline CDR1 and CDR2: SNHLY and FYNNEI. The CDR3 loop spans 14 amino acids. The V and J ends lost 1 base and 2 bases respectively, with 7 bases between them. CDR3 sequence reads: CASSEVDYTDTQYF. DNA for the CDR3: TGTGCCAGCAGTGAAGTGGACTACACAGATACGCAGTATTTT.

The chain recombines TRBV3-1 (or the pseudogene TRBV3-2) with TRBJ2-7, with 10 bases fitting TRBD2. Germline CDR1 and CDR2: LGHDT and YNNKEL (reference sequence). This CDR3 has 15 residues. V lost 1 base to trimming and J lost 4 bases; unmatched junction nucleotides: 4. CDR3 DNA sequence: TGTGCCAGCAGCCAAGCTAGCGGGAGTGCATACGAGCAGTACTTC. This codes for CASSQASGSAYEQYF.

The chain joins TRBV10-1 to TRBJ2-7; 9 bases match TRBD1. Germline CDR1 and CDR2: WNHNN and SYGVQD (reference sequence). CDR3 length: 15 residues. With V trimmed by 4 bases and J by 3 bases, 7 bases remained unmatched. CDR3 nucleotides: TGCGCCAGCAGTGGACCGGGACAGGGTGGCTACGAGCAGTACTTC. Its translation: CASSGPGQGGYEQYF.

The rearrangement joins TRBV2 to TRBJ2-1, with 8 bases fitting TRBD2. Losses at the gene ends were 9 bases for V and 4 bases for J; bases not matched to a gene: 8. This CDR3 region has 14 residues. Germline V gene lookup returns CDR1 SNHLY and CDR2 FYNNEI. The CDR3 here is CASEGTSYYNEQFF. DNA for the CDR3: TGTGCCAGTGAGGGGACTAGTTATTACAATGAGCAGTTCTTC.

The V gene is TRBV6-6, the J gene TRBJ2-7, with TRBD1 matching 7 bases. Germline CDR1 and CDR2: MNHNY and SVGAGI (reference sequence). Unmatched junction bases numbered 8, after V lost 7 bases and J lost 5 bases. The CDR3 sequence is 13 residues long. The CDR3 bases are TGTGCCAGCACGGTTCAGGGGGTCGACGAGCAGTACTTC. Its translation is CASTVQGVDEQYF.

The chain combines TRBV7-2 with TRBJ1-2, with TRBD1 identical over 7 bases. V shed 1 base and J 7 bases; nucleotides not matched to a gene: 6. From germline, CDR1 is SGHTA and CDR2 FQGNSA. This CDR3 is 14 amino acids long. In DNA form, the CDR3 reads TGTGCCAGCAGCTTAGAAAGGGCAGGGGGTGGCTACACCTTC. It codes for CASSLERAGGGYTF.

The chain couples TRBV28 to TRBJ2-2, with 7 bases matching TRBD2. J gave up 4 bases and V 10 bases, and 3 bases lay outside the gene matches. This CDR3 is 12 amino acids long. CDR1 MDHEN and CDR2 SYDVKM come from the germline V gene. This chain's CDR3 is CATGRSTGELFF. In DNA, the CDR3 is TGTGCCACCGGGAGGAGCACCGGGGAGCTGTTTTTT.

The chain combines TRBV5-1 with TRBJ2-5; 9 positions agree with TRBD2. The CDR3 has 15 residues. Germline V CDR1 and CDR2: SGHRS, YFSETQ. V dropped 2 bases and J dropped 3; count of bases not matched to a gene: 5. CDR3 nucleotide sequence: TGCGCCAGCAGCTTTAGCGGGAGTAGGGAAGAGACCCAGTACTTC. This gives the protein CASSFSGSREETQYF.